This TCR beta chain was sequenced in a study of spatial heterogeneity in lung cancer. Broader study findings: Of tumor T cells, an estimated coverage of about 6.4% was reached for alpha chains and 13% to 15% for beta chains. Tumor mutation count correlated with how many alpha and beta TCRs expanded intratumorally.

In germline, CDR1 is MDHEN, CDR2 SYDVKM. V dropped 6 bases and J dropped 5; count of bases not matched to a gene: 10. This CDR3 has 16 amino acids. As to time point: sample taken at primary tumor resection. The donors comprised about 70 untreated early-stage non-small cell lung cancer patients. Whole RNA from tumor, nontumor lung or frozen PBMC was sequenced unsorted. This clonotype was counted ten times or more. The antigen is not known. In the library, each TCR cDNA molecule bore its own unique molecular identifier. TCRdb analysed the 5' RACE reads with MiXCR anew, one entry per CDR3 protein. The sample contains over 10,000 distinct CDR3 sequences, approximately 5.5% of which appear only once.

This receptor was taken from a male donor with early-stage non-small cell lung cancer. The sample consisted of lung tumor tissue, taken at surgery. This sequence joins TRBV28 and TRBJ1-6, with 7 bases lining up with TRBD1. The CDR3 loop reads CASSYLTGEDNSPLHF. The CDR3 bases are TGTGCCAGCAGCTATCTTACAGGGGAAGATAATTCACCCCTCCACTTT.